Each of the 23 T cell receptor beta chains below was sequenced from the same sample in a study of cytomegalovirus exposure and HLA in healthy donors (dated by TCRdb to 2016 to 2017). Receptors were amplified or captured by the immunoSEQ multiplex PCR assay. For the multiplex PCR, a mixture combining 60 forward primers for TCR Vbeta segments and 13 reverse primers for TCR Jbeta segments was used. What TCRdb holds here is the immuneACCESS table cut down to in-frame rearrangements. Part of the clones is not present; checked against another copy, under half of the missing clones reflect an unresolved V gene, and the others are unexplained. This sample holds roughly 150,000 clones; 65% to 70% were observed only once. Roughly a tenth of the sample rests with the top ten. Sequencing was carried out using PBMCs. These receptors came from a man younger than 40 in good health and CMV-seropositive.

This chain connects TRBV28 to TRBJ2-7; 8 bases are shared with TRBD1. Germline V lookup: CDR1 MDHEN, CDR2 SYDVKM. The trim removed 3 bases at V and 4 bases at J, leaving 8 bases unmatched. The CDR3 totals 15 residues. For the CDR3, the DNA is TGTGCCAGCAGTTTCTCGACAGGGGTTGCGTACGAGCAGTACTTC. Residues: CASSFSTGVAYEQYF.

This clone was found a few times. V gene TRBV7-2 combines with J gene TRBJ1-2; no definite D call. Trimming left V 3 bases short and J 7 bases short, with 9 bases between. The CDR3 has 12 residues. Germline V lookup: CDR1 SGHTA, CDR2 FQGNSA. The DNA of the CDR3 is TGTGCCAGCAGCTTGGGGAGTAGTGGCTACACCTTC. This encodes CASSLGSSGYTF.

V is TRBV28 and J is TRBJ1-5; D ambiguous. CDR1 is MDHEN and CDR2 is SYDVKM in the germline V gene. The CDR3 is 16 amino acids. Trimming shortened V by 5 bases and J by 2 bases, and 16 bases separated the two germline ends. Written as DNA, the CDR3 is TGTGCCAGCAGTCTTACCGAAGGGAGTGGCAATCAGCCCCAGCATTTT. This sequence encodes CASSLTEGSGNQPQHF.

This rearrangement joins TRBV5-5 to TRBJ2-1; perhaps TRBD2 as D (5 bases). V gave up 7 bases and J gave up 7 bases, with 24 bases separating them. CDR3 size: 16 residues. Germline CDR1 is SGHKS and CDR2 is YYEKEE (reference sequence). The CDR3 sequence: CASEREIGEILNEQFF. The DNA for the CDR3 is TGTGCCAGCGAGCGTGAAATCGGGGAGATACTTAATGAGCAGTTCTTC.

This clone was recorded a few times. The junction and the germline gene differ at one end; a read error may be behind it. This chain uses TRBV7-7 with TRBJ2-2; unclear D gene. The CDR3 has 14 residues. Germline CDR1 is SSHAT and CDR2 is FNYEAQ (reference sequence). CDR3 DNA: TGTGCTAGCAGCTTAGACTCGAACACCGGGGAGCTGTTTTTT. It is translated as CASSLDSNTGELFF.

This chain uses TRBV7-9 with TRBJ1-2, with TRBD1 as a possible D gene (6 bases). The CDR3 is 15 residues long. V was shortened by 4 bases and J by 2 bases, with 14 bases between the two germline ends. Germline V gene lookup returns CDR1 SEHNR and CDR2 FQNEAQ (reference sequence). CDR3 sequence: CASSSWTELNYGYTF. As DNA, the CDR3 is TGTGCCAGCAGCTCCTGGACAGAACTAAACTATGGCTACACCTTC. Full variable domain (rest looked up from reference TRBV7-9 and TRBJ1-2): DTGVSQNPRHKITKRGQNVTFRCDPISEHNRLYWYRQTLGQGPEFLTYFQNEAQLEKSRLLSDRFSAERPKGSFSTLEIQRTEQGDSAMYLCASSSWTELNYGYTFGSGTRLTVV.

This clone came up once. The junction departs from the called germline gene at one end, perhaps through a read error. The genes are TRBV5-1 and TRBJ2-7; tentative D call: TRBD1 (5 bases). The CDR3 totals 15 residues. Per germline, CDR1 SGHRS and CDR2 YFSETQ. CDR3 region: CASSLVITDSYGQYF. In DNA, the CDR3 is TGCGCCAGCAGCTTGGTGATAACCGACAGCTACGGGCAGTACTTC.

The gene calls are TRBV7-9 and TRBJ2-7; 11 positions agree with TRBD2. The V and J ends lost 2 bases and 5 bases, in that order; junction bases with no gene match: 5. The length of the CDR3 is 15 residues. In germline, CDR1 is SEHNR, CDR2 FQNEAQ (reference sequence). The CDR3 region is CASSLTSGSLDEQYF. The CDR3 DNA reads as TGTGCCAGCAGCTTAACTAGCGGGAGTTTAGACGAGCAGTACTTC.

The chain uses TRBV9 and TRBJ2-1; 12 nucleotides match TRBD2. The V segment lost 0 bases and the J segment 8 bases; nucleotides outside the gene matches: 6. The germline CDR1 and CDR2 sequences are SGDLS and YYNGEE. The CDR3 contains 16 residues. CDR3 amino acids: CASSVAVTSGGHEQFF. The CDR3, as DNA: TGTGCCAGCAGCGTAGCTGTGACTAGCGGGGGCCATGAGCAGTTCTTC. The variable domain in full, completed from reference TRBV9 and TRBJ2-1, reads DSGVTQTPKHLITATGQRVTLRCSPRSGDLSVYWYQQSLDQGLQFLIQYYNGEERAKGNILERFSAQQFPDLHSELNLSSLELGDSALYFCASSVAVTSGGHEQFFGPGTRLTVL.

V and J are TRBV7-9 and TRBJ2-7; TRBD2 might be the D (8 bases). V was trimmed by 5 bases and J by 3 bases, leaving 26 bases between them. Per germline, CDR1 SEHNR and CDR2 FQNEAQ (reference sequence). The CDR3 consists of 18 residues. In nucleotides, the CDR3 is TGTGCCAGCAGCCTCCGCGGGGGGACAGTGGGGAGCGTCTACGAGCAGTACTTC. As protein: CASSLRGGTVGSVYEQYF.

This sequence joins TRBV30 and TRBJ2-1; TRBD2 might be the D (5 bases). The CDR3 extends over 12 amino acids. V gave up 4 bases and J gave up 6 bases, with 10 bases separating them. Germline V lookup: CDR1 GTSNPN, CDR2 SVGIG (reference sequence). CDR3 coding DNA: TGTGCCTGGATAGCGCAGCGCAATGAGCAGTTCTTC. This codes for CAWIAQRNEQFF.

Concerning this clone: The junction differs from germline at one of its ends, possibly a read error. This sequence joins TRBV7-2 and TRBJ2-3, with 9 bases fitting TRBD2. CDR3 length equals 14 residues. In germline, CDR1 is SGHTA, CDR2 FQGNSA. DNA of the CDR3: TGTGCCAGCAGATTAGCGGGAGGCACAGATACGCAGTATTTT. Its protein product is CASRLAGGTDTQYF.

CDR3 sequence reads: CASSQSGQPSYEQYF. In DNA form, the CDR3 reads TGCGCCAGCAGCCAATCGGGACAACCCTCCTACGAGCAGTACTTC. The chain has TRBV4-1 and TRBJ2-7; TRBD1 is a possible D gene (6 bases). V was cut by 2 bases and J by 0 bases, with 11 bases left in between. CDR1 is MGHRA, CDR2 YSYEKL, per germline. CDR3 size: 15 residues.

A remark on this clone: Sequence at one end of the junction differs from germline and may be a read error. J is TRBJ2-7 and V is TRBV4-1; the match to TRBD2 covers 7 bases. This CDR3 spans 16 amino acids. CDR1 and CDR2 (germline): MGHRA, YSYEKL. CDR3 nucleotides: TGTGCCAGCAGCCAAGATCATGGGGGGGGCTCCTACGAGCAGTACTTC. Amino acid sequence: CASSQDHGGGSYEQYF.

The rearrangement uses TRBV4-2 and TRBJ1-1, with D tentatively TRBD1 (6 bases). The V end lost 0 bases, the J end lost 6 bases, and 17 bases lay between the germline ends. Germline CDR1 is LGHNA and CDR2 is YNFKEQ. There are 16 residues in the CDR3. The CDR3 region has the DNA TGTGCCAGCAGCCAAGATTTAGTAGGGGGTATCGCTGAAGCTTTCTTT. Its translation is CASSQDLVGGIAEAFF.

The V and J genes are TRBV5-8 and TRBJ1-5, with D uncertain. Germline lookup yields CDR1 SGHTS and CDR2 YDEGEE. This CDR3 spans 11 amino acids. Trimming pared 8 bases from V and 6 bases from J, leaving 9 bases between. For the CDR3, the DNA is TGTGCCAGAATGAAGAGTCAGCCCCAGCATTTT. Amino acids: CARMKSQPQHF.

CDR3 region: CASSESGGITYEQYF. In nucleotides, the CDR3 is TGTGCCAGCAGCGAGTCAGGGGGTATTACCTACGAGCAGTACTTC. V gene TRBV6-1 combines with J gene TRBJ2-7; 7 bases align to TRBD1. Losses at the gene ends were 6 bases for V and 2 bases for J; bases not matched to a gene: 10. Germline CDR1 reads MNHNS; CDR2 reads SASEGT. The CDR3 extends over 15 amino acids.

The CDR3 loop is CASSAVGETGELFF. CDR3 sequence (DNA): TGTGCCAGCAGCGCAGTAGGGGAAACCGGGGAGCTGTTTTTT. V and J are TRBV5-6 and TRBJ2-2, with a possible D match to TRBD1 (5 bases). The germline gives CDR1 SGHDT, CDR2 YYEEEE. The CDR3 consists of 14 residues. V gave up 4 bases and J gave up 5 bases, with 12 bases separating them.

As DNA, the CDR3 is TGTGCCAGCAGCATTGGGACAGGGCTCTCTGGGGCCAACGTCCTGACTTTC. Its protein is CASSIGTGLSGANVLTF. The V gene is TRBV5-4, the J gene TRBJ2-6, with 9 bases lining up with TRBD1. The CDR3 covers 17 residues. Germline values: CDR1 SGHNT, CDR2 YYREEE (reference sequence). V dropped 4 bases and J dropped 0; count of bases not matched to a gene: 5.

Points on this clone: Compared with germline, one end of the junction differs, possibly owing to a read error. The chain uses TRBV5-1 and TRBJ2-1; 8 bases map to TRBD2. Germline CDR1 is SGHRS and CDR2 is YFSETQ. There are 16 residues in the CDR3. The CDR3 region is CVSSPRAGVGYNEQFF. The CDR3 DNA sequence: TGCGTCAGCAGCCCGCGAGCGGGAGTGGGGTACAATGAGCAGTTCTTC.

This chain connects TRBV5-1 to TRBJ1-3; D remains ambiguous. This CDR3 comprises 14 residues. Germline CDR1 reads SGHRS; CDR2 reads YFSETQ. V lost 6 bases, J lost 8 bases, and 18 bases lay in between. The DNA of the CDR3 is TGCGCCAGCAACATGGGAACGCTCGGGGACACCATATATTTT. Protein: CASNMGTLGDTIYF.

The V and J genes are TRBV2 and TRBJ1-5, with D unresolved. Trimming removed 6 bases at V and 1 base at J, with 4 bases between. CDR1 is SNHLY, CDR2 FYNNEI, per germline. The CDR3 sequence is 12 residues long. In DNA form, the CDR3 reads TGTGCCAGCAGACGGAGCAATCAGCCCCAGCATTTT. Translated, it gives CASRRSNQPQHF.

In DNA form, the CDR3 reads TGTGCCAGCACTCAGGAGGGGACGGAGACCCAGTACTTC. Its translation: CASTQEGTETQYF. The chain has TRBV27 and TRBJ2-5, with a tentative D call TRBD2 (6 bases). The germline V gene encodes CDR1 MNHEY and CDR2 SMNVEV (reference sequence). V was pared by 7 bases and J by 5 bases, with 14 bases between. This CDR3 comprises 13 residues.